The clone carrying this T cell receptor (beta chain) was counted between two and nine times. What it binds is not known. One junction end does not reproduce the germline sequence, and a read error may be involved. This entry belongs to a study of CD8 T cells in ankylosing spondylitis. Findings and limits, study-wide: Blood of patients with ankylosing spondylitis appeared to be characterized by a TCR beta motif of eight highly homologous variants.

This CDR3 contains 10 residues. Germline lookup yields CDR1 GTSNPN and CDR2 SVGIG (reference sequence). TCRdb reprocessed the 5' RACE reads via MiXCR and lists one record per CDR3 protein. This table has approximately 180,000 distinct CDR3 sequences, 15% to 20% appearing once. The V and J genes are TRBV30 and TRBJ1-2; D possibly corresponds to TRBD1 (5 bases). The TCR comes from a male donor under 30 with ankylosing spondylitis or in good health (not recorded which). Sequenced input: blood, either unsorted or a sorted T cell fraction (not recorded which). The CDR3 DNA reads TGTGCCTGGAGTGCGGGGGACTACCCCTTC. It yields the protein CAWSAGDYPF.